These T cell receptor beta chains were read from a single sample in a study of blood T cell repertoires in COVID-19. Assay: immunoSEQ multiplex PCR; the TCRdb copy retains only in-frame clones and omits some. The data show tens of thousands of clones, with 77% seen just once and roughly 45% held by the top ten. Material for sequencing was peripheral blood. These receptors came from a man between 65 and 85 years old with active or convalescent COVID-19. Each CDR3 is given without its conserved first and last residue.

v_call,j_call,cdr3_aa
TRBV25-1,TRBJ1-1,ASSKTTGPNTEAF
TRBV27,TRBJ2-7,ASKRRDSYEQY
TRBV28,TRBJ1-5,ASSSGQIQPQH
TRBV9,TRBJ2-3,ASSVGPGTDTQY
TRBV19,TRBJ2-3,ASSILGGYTQY
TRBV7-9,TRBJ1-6,ASSPGWSSPLH
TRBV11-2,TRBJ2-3,ASSLARGGRRTQY
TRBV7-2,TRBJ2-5,ASSLGPRGQETQY
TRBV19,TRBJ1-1,ASSIARGEAF
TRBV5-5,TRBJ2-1,ASVQLTGQGNDEQF
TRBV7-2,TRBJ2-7,ASSSPGQASYEQY
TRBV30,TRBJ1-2,AWSGQGLYGYT
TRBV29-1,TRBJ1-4,SVETGGKLF
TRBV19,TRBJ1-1,ASSLRTGGNTEAF
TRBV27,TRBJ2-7,ASRKLAGEQY
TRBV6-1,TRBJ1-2,ASSEVGTGTYGYT
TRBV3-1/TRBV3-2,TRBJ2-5,ASSPPFQETQY